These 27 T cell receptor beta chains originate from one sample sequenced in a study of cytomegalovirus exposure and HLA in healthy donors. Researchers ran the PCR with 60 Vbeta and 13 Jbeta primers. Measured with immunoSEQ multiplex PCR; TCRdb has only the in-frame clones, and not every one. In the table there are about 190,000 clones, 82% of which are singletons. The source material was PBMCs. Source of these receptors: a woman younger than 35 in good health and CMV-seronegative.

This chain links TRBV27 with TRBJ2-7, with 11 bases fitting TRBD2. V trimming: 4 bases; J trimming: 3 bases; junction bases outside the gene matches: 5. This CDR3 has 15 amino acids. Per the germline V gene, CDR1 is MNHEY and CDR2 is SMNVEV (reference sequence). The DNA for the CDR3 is TGTGCCAGCAGTTCAACGGGACTAGCGGACTACGAGCAGTACTTC. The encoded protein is CASSSTGLADYEQYF.

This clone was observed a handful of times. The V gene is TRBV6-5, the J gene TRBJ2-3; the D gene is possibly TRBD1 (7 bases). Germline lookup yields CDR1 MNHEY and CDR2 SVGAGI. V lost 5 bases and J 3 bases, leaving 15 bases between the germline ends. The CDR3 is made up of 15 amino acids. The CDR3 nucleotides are TGTGCCAGCAGTCCATTAGCAGGGGGGACAGATACGCAGTATTTT. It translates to CASSPLAGGTDTQYF.

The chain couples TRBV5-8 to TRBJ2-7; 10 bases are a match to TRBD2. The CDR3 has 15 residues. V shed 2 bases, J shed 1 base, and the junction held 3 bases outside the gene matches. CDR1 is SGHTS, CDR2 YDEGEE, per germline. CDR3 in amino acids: CASSFTSGASYEQYF. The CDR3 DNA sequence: TGTGCCAGCAGCTTCACTAGCGGGGCATCCTACGAGCAGTACTTC.

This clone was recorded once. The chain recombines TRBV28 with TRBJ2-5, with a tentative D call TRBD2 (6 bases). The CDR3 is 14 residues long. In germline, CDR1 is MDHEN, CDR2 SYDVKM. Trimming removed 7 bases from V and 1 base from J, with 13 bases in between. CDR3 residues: CASIRGGFQETQYF. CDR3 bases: TGTGCCAGCATCCGTGGGGGGTTCCAAGAGACCCAGTACTTC.

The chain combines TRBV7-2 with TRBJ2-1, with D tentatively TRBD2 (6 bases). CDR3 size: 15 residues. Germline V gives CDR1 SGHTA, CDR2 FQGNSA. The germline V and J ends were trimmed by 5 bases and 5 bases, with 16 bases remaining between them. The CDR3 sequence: CASSRDSKPHNEQFF. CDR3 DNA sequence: TGTGCCAGCAGCCGGGACTCAAAGCCCCACAATGAGCAGTTCTTC.

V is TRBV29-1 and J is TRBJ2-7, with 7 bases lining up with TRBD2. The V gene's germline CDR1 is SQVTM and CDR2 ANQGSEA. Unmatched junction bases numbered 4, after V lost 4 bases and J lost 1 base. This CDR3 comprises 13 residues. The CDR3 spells CSVVTGGSYEQYF. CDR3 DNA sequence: TGCAGCGTTGTGACCGGGGGGTCCTACGAGCAGTACTTC.

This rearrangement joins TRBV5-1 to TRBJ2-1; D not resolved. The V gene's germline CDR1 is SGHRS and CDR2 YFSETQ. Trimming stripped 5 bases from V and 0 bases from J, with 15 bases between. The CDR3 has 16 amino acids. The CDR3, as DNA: TGCGCCAGCAGACCCGGCCAGGTGAGCTCCTACAATGAGCAGTTCTTC. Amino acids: CASRPGQVSSYNEQFF.

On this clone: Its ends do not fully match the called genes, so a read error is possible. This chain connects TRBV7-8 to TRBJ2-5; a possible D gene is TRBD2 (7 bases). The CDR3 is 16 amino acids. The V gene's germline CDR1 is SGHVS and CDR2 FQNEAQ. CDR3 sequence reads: CASSPIGGSGQATQYF. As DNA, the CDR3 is TGTGCCAGCAGCCCGATAGGGGGTAGCGGGCAAGCGACCCAGTACTTC.

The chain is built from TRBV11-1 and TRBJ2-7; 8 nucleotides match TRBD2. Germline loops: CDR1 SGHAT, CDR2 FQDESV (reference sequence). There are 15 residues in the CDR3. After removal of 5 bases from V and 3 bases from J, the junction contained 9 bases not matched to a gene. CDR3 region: CASSPPRTSGYEQYF. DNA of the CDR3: TGTGCCAGCAGCCCACCCCGAACTAGCGGCTACGAGCAGTACTTC.

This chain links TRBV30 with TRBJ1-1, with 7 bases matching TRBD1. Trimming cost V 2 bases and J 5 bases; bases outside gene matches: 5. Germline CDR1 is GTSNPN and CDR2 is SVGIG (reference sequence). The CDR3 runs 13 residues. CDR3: CAWSRGGLTEAFF. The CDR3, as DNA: TGTGCCTGGAGTCGAGGGGGCTTAACTGAAGCTTTCTTT.

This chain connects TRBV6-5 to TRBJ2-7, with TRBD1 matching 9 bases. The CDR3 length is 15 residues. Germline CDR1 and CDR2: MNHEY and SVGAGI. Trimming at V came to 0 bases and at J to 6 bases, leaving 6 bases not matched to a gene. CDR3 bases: TGTGCCAGCAGTTACTCCCCAGGGACAGGGCGCGAGCAGTACTTC. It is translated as CASSYSPGTGREQYF.

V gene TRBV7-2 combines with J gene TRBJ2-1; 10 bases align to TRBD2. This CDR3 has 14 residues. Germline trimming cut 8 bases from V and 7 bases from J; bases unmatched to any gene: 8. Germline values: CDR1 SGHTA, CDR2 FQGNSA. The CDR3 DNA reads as TGTGCCAGCCAGCTACTAGCGGGGTTTAATGAGCAGTTCTTC. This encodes CASQLLAGFNEQFF.

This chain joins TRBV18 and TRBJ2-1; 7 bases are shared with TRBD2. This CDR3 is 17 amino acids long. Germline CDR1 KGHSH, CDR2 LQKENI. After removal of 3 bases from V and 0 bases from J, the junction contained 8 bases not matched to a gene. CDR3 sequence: CASSPLGAGSSYNEQFF. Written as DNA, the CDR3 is TGTGCCAGCTCACCTCTTGGAGCGGGGAGCTCCTACAATGAGCAGTTCTTC.

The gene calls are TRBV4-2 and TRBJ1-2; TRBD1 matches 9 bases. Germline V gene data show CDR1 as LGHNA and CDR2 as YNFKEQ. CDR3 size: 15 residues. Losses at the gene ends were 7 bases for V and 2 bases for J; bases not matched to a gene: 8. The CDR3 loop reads CASNVRTGDNYGYTF. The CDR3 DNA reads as TGTGCCAGCAACGTACGGACAGGGGACAACTATGGCTACACCTTC.

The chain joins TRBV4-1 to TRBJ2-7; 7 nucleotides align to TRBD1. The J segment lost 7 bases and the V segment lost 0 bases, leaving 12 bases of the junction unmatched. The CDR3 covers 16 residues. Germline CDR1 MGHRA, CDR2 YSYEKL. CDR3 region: CASSQEPLTGEREQYF. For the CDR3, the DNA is TGCGCCAGCAGCCAAGAGCCTCTAACAGGGGAGAGAGAGCAGTACTTC.

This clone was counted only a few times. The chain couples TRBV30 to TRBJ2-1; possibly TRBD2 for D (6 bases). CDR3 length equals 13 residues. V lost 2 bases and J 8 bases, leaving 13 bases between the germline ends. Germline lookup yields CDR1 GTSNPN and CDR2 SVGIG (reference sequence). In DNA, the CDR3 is TGTGCCTGGAGTAACGGGGGTTGGGATGAGCAGTTCTTC. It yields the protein CAWSNGGWDEQFF.

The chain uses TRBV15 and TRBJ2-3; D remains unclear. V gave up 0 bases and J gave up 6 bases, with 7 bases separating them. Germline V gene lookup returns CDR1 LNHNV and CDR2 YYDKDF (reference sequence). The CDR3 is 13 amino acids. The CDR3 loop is CATSREVEDTQYF. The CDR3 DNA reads TGTGCCACCAGCAGAGAAGTTGAGGATACGCAGTATTTT. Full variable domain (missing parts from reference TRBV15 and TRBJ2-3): DAMVIQNPRYQVTQFGKPVTLSCSQTLNHNVMYWYQQKSSQAPKLLFHYYDKDFNNEADTPDNFQSRRPNTSFCFLDIRSPGLGDTAMYLCATSREVEDTQYFGPGTRLTVL.

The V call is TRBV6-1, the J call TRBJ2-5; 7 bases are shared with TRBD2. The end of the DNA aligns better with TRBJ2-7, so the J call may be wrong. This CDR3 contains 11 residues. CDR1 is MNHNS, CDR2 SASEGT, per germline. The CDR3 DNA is TGTGCCAGCACTAGCGGTTACGAGCAGTACTTC. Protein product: CASTSGYEQYF.

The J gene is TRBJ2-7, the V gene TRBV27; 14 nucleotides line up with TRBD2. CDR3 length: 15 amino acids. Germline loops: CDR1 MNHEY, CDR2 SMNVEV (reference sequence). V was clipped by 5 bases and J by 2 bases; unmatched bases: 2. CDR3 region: CASSQGLAGAYEQYF. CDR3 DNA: TGTGCCAGCAGTCAGGGACTAGCGGGGGCCTACGAGCAGTACTTC.

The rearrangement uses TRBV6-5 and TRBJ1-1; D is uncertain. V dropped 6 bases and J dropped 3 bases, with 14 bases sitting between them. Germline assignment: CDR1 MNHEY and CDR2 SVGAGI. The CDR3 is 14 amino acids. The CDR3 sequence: CASRRKGGYTEAFF. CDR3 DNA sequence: TGTGCCAGCAGACGGAAAGGAGGGTACACTGAAGCTTTCTTT.

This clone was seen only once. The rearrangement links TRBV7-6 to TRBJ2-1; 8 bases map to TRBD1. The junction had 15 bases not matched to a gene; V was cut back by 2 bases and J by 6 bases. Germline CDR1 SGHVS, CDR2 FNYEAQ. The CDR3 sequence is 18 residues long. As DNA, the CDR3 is TGTGCCAGCAGCTTACAGGGGGCATATACCCTCTTGGGCAATGAGCAGTTCTTC. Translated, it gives CASSLQGAYTLLGNEQFF.

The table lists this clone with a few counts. The chain's CDR3 is CASSTPWRGGELFF. Written as DNA, the CDR3 is TGTGCCAGCAGTACACCTTGGAGGGGCGGGGAGCTGTTTTTT. This sequence joins TRBV27 and TRBJ2-2; tentative D call: TRBD2 (6 bases). V lost 5 bases and J 7 bases, leaving 14 bases between the germline ends. The CDR3 sequence is 14 residues long. Looked up from germline, CDR1 is MNHEY and CDR2 is SMNVEV (reference sequence).

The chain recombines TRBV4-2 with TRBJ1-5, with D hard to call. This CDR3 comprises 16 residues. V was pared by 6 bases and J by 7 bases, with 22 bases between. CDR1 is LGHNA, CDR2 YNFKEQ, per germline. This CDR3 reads CASRELGGMGLQPQHF. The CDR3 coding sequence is TGTGCCAGCAGAGAGCTGGGAGGGATGGGATTACAGCCCCAGCATTTT.

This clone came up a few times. CDR3 protein: CASSKPSGRDYEQYF. The CDR3 DNA reads as TGTGCCAGCAGTAAACCTAGCGGGAGGGATTACGAGCAGTACTTC. The chain combines TRBV13 with TRBJ2-7; 12 bases fit TRBD2. The CDR3 is made up of 15 amino acids. Germline V gene data show CDR1 as PRHDT and CDR2 as FYEKMQ (reference sequence). The ends lost 6 bases at V and 4 bases at J; junction bases unmatched: 7.

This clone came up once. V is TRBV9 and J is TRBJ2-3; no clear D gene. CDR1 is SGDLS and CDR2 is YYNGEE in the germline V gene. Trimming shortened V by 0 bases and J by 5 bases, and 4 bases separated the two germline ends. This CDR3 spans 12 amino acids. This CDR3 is CASSVGIDTQYF. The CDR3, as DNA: TGTGCCAGCAGCGTAGGTATAGATACGCAGTATTTT.

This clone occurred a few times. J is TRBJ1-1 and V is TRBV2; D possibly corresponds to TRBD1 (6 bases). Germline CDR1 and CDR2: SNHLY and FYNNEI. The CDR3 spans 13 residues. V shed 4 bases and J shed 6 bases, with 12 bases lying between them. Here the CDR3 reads CASSVGQRSEAFF. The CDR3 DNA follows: TGTGCCAGCAGTGTAGGACAGAGATCTGAAGCTTTCTTT.

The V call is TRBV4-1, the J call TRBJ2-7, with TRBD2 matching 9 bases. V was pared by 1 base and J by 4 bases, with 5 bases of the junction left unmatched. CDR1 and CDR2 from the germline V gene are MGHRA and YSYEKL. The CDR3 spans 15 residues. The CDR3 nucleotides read TGCGCCAGCAGCCAAGGGCTAGCGGGAATTTACGAGCAGTACTTC. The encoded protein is CASSQGLAGIYEQYF.